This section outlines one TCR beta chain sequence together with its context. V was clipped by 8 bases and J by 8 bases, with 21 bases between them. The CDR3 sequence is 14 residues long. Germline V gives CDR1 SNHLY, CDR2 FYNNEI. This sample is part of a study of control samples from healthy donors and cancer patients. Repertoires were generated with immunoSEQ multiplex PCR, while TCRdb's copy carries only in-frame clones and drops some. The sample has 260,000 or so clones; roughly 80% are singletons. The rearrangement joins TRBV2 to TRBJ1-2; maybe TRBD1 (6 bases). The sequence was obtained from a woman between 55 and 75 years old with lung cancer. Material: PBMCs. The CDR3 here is CASSSPPGQWGYTF. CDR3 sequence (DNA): TGTGCCAGCTCCAGCCCACCGGGACAATGGGGCTACACCTTC.